This paragraph covers one TCR beta chain sequence. This specimen comes from a study of blood T cell repertoires in COVID-19. Profiling relied on immunoSEQ multiplex PCR, and the TCRdb table lists in-frame clones only, not all of them. The table has approximately 190,000 clones, around 86% seen once. This CDR3 contains 15 residues. V was clipped by 2 bases and J by 5 bases, with 15 bases between them. Germline V gives CDR1 MGHDK, CDR2 SYGVNS. The sequence derives from a woman aged 40 to 49 with acute or convalescent COVID-19. This chain links TRBV25-1 with TRBJ2-5, with TRBD2 as a possible D gene (5 bases). The sample was peripheral blood. CDR3: CASSEGLITGETQYF. The CDR3 DNA is TGTGCCAGCAGTGAAGGGCTCATAACGGGGGAGACCCAGTACTTC.